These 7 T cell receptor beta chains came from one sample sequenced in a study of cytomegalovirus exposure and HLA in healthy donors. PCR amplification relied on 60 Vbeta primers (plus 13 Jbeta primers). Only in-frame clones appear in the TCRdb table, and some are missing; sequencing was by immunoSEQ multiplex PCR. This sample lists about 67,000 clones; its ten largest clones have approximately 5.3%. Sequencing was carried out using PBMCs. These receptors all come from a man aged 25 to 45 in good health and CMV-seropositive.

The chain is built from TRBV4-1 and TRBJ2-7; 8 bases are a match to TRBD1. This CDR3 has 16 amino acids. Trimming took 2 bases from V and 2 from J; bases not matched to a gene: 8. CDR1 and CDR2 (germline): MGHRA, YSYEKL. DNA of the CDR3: TGCGCCAGCAGCCAAACCCGGACAGGGAACCCCTACGAGCAGTACTTC. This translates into CASSQTRTGNPYEQYF.

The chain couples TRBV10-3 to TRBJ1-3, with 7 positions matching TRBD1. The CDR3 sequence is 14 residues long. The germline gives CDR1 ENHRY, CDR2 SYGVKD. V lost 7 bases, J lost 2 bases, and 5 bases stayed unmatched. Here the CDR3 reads CAIKGQGAGNTIYF. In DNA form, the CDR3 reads TGTGCCATCAAGGGCCAGGGGGCTGGAAACACCATATATTTT.

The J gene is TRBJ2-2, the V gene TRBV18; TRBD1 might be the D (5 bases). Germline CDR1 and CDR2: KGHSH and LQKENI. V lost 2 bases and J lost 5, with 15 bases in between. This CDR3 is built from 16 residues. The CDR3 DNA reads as TGTGCCAGCTCACCAAACGGCAGGCCAGGGACCGGGGAGCTGTTTTTT. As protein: CASSPNGRPGTGELFF.

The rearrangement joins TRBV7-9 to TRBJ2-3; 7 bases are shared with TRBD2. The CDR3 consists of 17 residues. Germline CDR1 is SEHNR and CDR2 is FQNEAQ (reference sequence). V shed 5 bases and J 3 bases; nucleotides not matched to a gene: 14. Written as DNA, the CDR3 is TGTGCCAGCAGCCATAATCCGGGACTACTCCAGACAGATACGCAGTATTTT. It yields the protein CASSHNPGLLQTDTQYF.

CDR3 coding DNA: TGTGCCAGCAGTGTCCGCAAACCTAACAGGGCCGATTATGGCTACACCTTC. It specifies CASSVRKPNRADYGYTF. This chain connects TRBV25-1 to TRBJ1-2; the D gene is possibly TRBD1 (6 bases). Germline V lookup: CDR1 MGHDK, CDR2 SYGVNS. CDR3 length: 17 residues. V was pared by 4 bases and J by 5 bases, with 23 bases between.

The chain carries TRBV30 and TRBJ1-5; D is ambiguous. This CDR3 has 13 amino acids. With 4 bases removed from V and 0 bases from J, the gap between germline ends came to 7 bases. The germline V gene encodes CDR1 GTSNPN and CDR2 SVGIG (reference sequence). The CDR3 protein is CAWNTHSNQPQHF. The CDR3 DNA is TGTGCCTGGAACACACATAGCAATCAGCCCCAGCATTTT.

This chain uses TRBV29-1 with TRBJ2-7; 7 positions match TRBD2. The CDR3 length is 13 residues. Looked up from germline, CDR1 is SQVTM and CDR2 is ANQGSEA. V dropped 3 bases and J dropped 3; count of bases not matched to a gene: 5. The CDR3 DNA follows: TGCAGCGTTGAGGGGGGGACTTTCTACGAGCAGTACTTC. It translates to CSVEGGTFYEQYF.